The rows below give T cell receptor beta chains drawn from one sample of a study of T cell responses to AZD1222 COVID-19 vaccine. Some clones are missing from TCRdb's copy, which holds only in-frame ones; the method was immunoSEQ multiplex PCR. The data hold roughly 120,000 clones, with about 90% observed a single time. The sequencing used peripheral blood, collected on day 0 of AZD1222 vaccination. The receptors derive from an adult in good health. The CDR3 runs from the conserved cysteine through the conserved F or W. A D gene is named only where the DNA matches it firmly. Only part of the rows carry a size: once, few, many, or a class if the clone is expanded.

clone size: NA; V gene: TRBV19; D gene: NA; CDR3 length: 12; J gene: TRBJ1-1; CDR3 DNA: TGTGCCAGTAGTAACCGGCTTTGGGAAGCTTTCTTT; CDR3 protein: CASSNRLWEAFF
clone size: NA; V gene: TRBV19; D gene: TRBD2; CDR3 length: 14; J gene: TRBJ2-1; CDR3 DNA: TGTGCCAGTAGAGAGCGGGGGGCCCACAATGAGCAGTTCTTC; CDR3 protein: CASRERGAHNEQFF
clone size: NA; V gene: TRBV7-2; D gene: TRBD1; CDR3 length: 15; J gene: TRBJ2-2; CDR3 DNA: TGTGCCAGCAGCCTCCGGACAGGGGCTACCGGGGAGCTGTTTTTT; CDR3 protein: CASSLRTGATGELFF
clone size: NA; V gene: TRBV19; D gene: TRBD1; CDR3 length: 17; J gene: TRBJ1-6; CDR3 DNA: TGTGCCAGTAGTCTCGGACAGGCCCTGGGGTATAATTCACCCCTCCACTTT; CDR3 protein: CASSLGQALGYNSPLHF
clone size: few; V gene: TRBV3-1/TRBV3-2; D gene: TRBD1; CDR3 length: 13; J gene: TRBJ1-2; CDR3 DNA: TGTGCCAGCAGCCTGACAGGGGGCAGAGGCTACACCTTC; CDR3 protein: CASSLTGGRGYTF
clone size: NA; V gene: TRBV27; D gene: NA; CDR3 length: 11; J gene: TRBJ2-1; CDR3 DNA: TGTGCCAGCAGTTTAAACAATGAGCAGTTCTTC; CDR3 protein: CASSLNNEQFF
clone size: NA; V gene: TRBV7-8; D gene: TRBD2; CDR3 length: 17; J gene: TRBJ2-1; CDR3 DNA: TGTGCCAGCAGCCCCCTGGGACTAGCGGGGATGAACAATGAGCAGTTCTTC; CDR3 protein: CASSPLGLAGMNNEQFF
clone size: NA; V gene: TRBV28; D gene: NA; CDR3 length: 13; J gene: TRBJ1-1; CDR3 DNA: TGTGCCAGCAGTTCCAGGGGCAACACTGAAGCTTTCTTT; CDR3 protein: CASSSRGNTEAFF
clone size: NA; V gene: TRBV30; D gene: NA; CDR3 length: 13; J gene: TRBJ1-5; CDR3 DNA: TGTGCCTGTCAACAGGGAGGCGATCAGCCCCAGCATTTT; CDR3 protein: CACQQGGDQPQHF
clone size: NA; V gene: TRBV18; D gene: TRBD2; CDR3 length: 14; J gene: TRBJ2-7; CDR3 DNA: TGTGCCAGCTCACCTGTAGCGGGGGGCTACGAGCAGTACTTC; CDR3 protein: CASSPVAGGYEQYF
clone size: once; V gene: TRBV28; D gene: NA; CDR3 length: 14; J gene: TRBJ1-5; CDR3 DNA: TGTGCCGGCGCTATGGGGAGATACAATCAGCCCCAGCATTTT; CDR3 protein: CAGAMGRYNQPQHF
clone size: NA; V gene: TRBV27; D gene: TRBD1; CDR3 length: 16; J gene: TRBJ1-1; CDR3 DNA: TGTGCCAGCAGTGCACCCGGACAGGGAACGAACACTGAAGCTTTCTTT; CDR3 protein: CASSAPGQGTNTEAFF
clone size: NA; V gene: TRBV7-2; D gene: NA; CDR3 length: 14; J gene: TRBJ1-4; CDR3 DNA: TGTGCCAGCAGCTTAGTGGGTGGGCGGGAAAAACTGTTTTTT; CDR3 protein: CASSLVGGREKLFF
clone size: NA; V gene: TRBV2; D gene: NA; CDR3 length: 14; J gene: TRBJ2-7; CDR3 DNA: TGTGCCAGCAGACGGGAACAGGGTCCTTACGAGCAGTACTTC; CDR3 protein: CASRREQGPYEQYF
clone size: once; V gene: TRBV11-2; D gene: NA; CDR3 length: 14; J gene: TRBJ2-7; CDR3 DNA: TGTGCCAGCAGCCTACCCGGCGGAGGGGGCTGGGAGTACTTC; CDR3 protein: CASSLPGGGGWEYF
clone size: NA; V gene: TRBV6-2/TRBV6-3; D gene: NA; CDR3 length: 13; J gene: TRBJ2-7; CDR3 DNA: TGTGCCAGCAGTTACGGGACTCCACCTAGTCAGTACTTC; CDR3 protein: CASSYGTPPSQYF
clone size: NA; V gene: TRBV10-3; D gene: NA; CDR3 length: 16; J gene: TRBJ1-2; CDR3 DNA: TGTGCCATCAGTGCACTCACGTTCGTAGGGGCGCCTGGCTACACCTTC; CDR3 protein: CAISALTFVGAPGYTF
clone size: few; V gene: TRBV9; D gene: NA; CDR3 length: 14; J gene: TRBJ2-1; CDR3 DNA: TGTGCCAGCAGCGTAGCTTACCGCGGCCATGAGCAGTTCTTC; CDR3 protein: CASSVAYRGHEQFF
clone size: NA; V gene: TRBV7-9; D gene: NA; CDR3 length: 13; J gene: TRBJ2-7; CDR3 DNA: TGTGCCAGCGACCCCTGGAGCTCCTACGAGCAGTACTTC; CDR3 protein: CASDPWSSYEQYF
clone size: NA; V gene: TRBV10-3; D gene: NA; CDR3 length: 15; J gene: TRBJ1-5; CDR3 DNA: TGTGCCATCAGTGACGAGGGTATCGGCAATCAGCCCCAGCATTTT; CDR3 protein: CAISDEGIGNQPQHF
clone size: once; V gene: TRBV3-1/TRBV3-2; D gene: NA; CDR3 length: 12; J gene: TRBJ1-2; CDR3 DNA: TGTGCCAGCAGCCAAGGGGTGGAGTACTACACCTTC; CDR3 protein: CASSQGVEYYTF
clone size: NA; V gene: TRBV28; D gene: NA; CDR3 length: 14; J gene: TRBJ1-3; CDR3 DNA: TGTGCCAGCAGTTTAACTGGGGGTGGAAACACCATATATTTT; CDR3 protein: CASSLTGGGNTIYF
clone size: NA; V gene: TRBV7-2; D gene: NA; CDR3 length: 15; J gene: TRBJ1-2; CDR3 DNA: TGTGCCAGCAGCTTAGACCAGGGCCGGAACTATGGCTACACCTTC; CDR3 protein: CASSLDQGRNYGYTF
clone size: NA; V gene: TRBV18; D gene: NA; CDR3 length: 15; J gene: TRBJ1-5; CDR3 DNA: TGTGCCAGCTCACCACGGGCAGATAGCAATCAGCCCCAGCATTTT; CDR3 protein: CASSPRADSNQPQHF
clone size: NA; V gene: TRBV5-5; D gene: NA; CDR3 length: 15; J gene: TRBJ2-3; CDR3 DNA: TGTGCCAGCAGCCCCGGATTGGGGACTACAGATACGCAGTATTTT; CDR3 protein: CASSPGLGTTDTQYF
clone size: once; V gene: TRBV7-3; D gene: NA; CDR3 length: 13; J gene: TRBJ2-1; CDR3 DNA: TGTGCCAGCAGCACTTGGGCCGGAAATGAGCAGTTCTTC; CDR3 protein: CASSTWAGNEQFF
clone size: NA; V gene: TRBV6-6; D gene: NA; CDR3 length: 12; J gene: TRBJ2-1; CDR3 DNA: TGTGCCAGCAGTGCCGTTCCGAATGAGCAGTTCTTC; CDR3 protein: CASSAVPNEQFF
clone size: NA; V gene: TRBV19; D gene: NA; CDR3 length: 13; J gene: TRBJ1-2; CDR3 DNA: TGTGCCAGTAGTATTGGCGTCAACTATGGCTACACCTTC; CDR3 protein: CASSIGVNYGYTF
clone size: once; V gene: TRBV5-6; D gene: TRBD1; CDR3 length: 17; J gene: TRBJ2-3; CDR3 DNA: TGTGCCAGCAGCGCTGTACTTTATACAGGGGCAACAGATACGCAGTATTTT; CDR3 protein: CASSAVLYTGATDTQYF
clone size: NA; V gene: TRBV18; D gene: NA; CDR3 length: 13; J gene: TRBJ1-2; CDR3 DNA: TGTGCCAGCTCACCCTCTAAGACAGTTGGCTACACCTTC; CDR3 protein: CASSPSKTVGYTF
clone size: many; V gene: TRBV6-6; D gene: NA; CDR3 length: 16; J gene: TRBJ1-6; CDR3 DNA: TGTGCCAGCATTAGAGAGTGGAGCTCCTATAATTCACCCCTCCACTTT; CDR3 protein: CASIREWSSYNSPLHF
clone size: NA; V gene: TRBV5-4; D gene: TRBD1; CDR3 length: 13; J gene: TRBJ2-7; CDR3 DNA: TGTGCCAGCAGTGATGGACAGGCTGACGAGCAGTACTTC; CDR3 protein: CASSDGQADEQYF
clone size: NA; V gene: TRBV19; D gene: NA; CDR3 length: 13; J gene: TRBJ2-2; CDR3 DNA: TGTGCCAGTGCATCGCCGAATACCGGGGAGCTGTTTTTT; CDR3 protein: CASASPNTGELFF
clone size: once; V gene: TRBV5-1; D gene: NA; CDR3 length: 14; J gene: TRBJ2-3; CDR3 DNA: TGCGCCAGCAGAGGGAAGGACAGCACAGATACGCAGTATTTT; CDR3 protein: CASRGKDSTDTQYF
clone size: NA; V gene: TRBV29-1; D gene: NA; CDR3 length: 15; J gene: TRBJ1-2; CDR3 DNA: TGCAGCGTTGACCTAGGGTTTATGGCGCGCTATGGCTACACCTTC; CDR3 protein: CSVDLGFMARYGYTF
clone size: NA; V gene: TRBV9; D gene: NA; CDR3 length: 13; J gene: TRBJ2-2; CDR3 DNA: TGTGCCAGCAGTTCAGGGAACACCGGGGAGCTGTTTTTT; CDR3 protein: CASSSGNTGELFF
clone size: NA; V gene: TRBV7-3; D gene: NA; CDR3 length: 13; J gene: TRBJ2-7; CDR3 DNA: TGTGCCAGCAGCTTAACGACCAGGGGACGGCAGTACTTC; CDR3 protein: CASSLTTRGRQYF
clone size: NA; V gene: TRBV3-1/TRBV3-2; D gene: TRBD1; CDR3 length: 16; J gene: TRBJ1-6; CDR3 DNA: TGTGCCAGCAGCCCTGGGACAGTCAAAATTAATTCACCCCTCCACTTT; CDR3 protein: CASSPGTVKINSPLHF
clone size: NA; V gene: TRBV27; D gene: NA; CDR3 length: 16; J gene: TRBJ1-6; CDR3 DNA: TGTGCCAGCAGAAGGGCAGGAGGACTCAATAATTCACCCCTCCACTTT; CDR3 protein: CASRRAGGLNNSPLHF
clone size: NA; V gene: TRBV19; D gene: NA; CDR3 length: 14; J gene: TRBJ1-5; CDR3 DNA: TGTGCCAGTAGTATACCGGGACGAGGTCAGCCCCAGCATTTT; CDR3 protein: CASSIPGRGQPQHF
clone size: NA; V gene: TRBV11-2; D gene: NA; CDR3 length: 18; J gene: TRBJ1-3; CDR3 DNA: TGTGCCAGCAGCTCTTCTGGGACTGGGATCGGCTCTGGAAACACCATATATTTT; CDR3 protein: CASSSSGTGIGSGNTIYF
clone size: NA; V gene: TRBV7-9; D gene: NA; CDR3 length: 12; J gene: TRBJ1-4; CDR3 DNA: TGTGCCAGCAGCTTGAAGGGGGAAAAACTGTTTTTT; CDR3 protein: CASSLKGEKLFF
clone size: NA; V gene: TRBV3-1/TRBV3-2; D gene: NA; CDR3 length: 14; J gene: TRBJ2-2; CDR3 DNA: TGTGCCAGCAGCCAAGGCAGGGTGGCCGGGGAGCTGTTTTTT; CDR3 protein: CASSQGRVAGELFF